This passage covers 2 T cell receptor beta chains from one sample sequenced in a study of blood T cell repertoires in COVID-19. Measured with immunoSEQ multiplex PCR; TCRdb has only the in-frame clones, and not every one. The sample lists over 70,000 clones; around 89% were seen once. The material sequenced was peripheral blood. Receptors were obtained from an elderly woman with acute or convalescent COVID-19.

This rearrangement joins TRBV6-2 or TRBV6-3 to TRBJ2-5, with D possibly matching TRBD1 (5 bases). Deletions cut 5 bases from V and 7 bases from J, with 20 bases between. CDR1 is MNHEY, CDR2 SVGEGT, per germline. The CDR3 has 15 amino acids. The CDR3 region is CASSRDQGRTWTQYF. CDR3 coding DNA: TGTGCCAGCAGTAGGGATCAGGGCAGGACATGGACCCAGTACTTC.

The rearrangement joins TRBV30 to TRBJ2-5; TRBD2 matches at 14 bases. Germline trimming cut 4 bases from V and 4 bases from J; bases unmatched to any gene: 5. The V gene's germline CDR1 is GTSNPN and CDR2 SVGIG (reference sequence). This CDR3 has 15 amino acids. The CDR3 region is CAWTPGLAGVETQYF. The DNA of the CDR3 is TGTGCCTGGACGCCGGGACTAGCGGGAGTAGAGACCCAGTACTTC. The full variable domain, rest sourced from reference TRBV30 and TRBJ2-5, is SQTIHQWPATLVQPVGSPLSLECTVEGTSNPNLYWYRQAAGRGLQLLFYSVGIGQISSEVPQNLSASRPQDRQFILSSKKLLLSDSGFYLCAWTPGLAGVETQYFGPGTRLLVL.